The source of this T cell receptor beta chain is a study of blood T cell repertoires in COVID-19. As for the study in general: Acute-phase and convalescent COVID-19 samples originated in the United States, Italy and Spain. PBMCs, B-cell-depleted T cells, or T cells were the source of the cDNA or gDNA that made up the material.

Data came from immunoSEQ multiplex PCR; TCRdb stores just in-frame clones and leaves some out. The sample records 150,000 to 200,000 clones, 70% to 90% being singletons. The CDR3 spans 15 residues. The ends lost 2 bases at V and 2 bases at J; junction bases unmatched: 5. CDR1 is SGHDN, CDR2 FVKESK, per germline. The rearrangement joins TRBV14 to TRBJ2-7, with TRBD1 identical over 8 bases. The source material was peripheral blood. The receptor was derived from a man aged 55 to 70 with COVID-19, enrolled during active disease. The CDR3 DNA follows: TGTGCCAGCAGCCAATTCGGGACAGGCACCTACGAGCAGTACTTC. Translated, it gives CASSQFGTGTYEQYF.